The entry that follows covers one T cell receptor beta chain sequence. The antigen is not known. The data derive from a study of cytomegalovirus exposure and HLA in healthy donors. Findings of the study overall: Later, TCR association rates were found to vary by HLA locus, highest for DRB1 and lowest for HLA-C. A later analysis linked a missense variant in DCLRE1C to the trimming of TCR beta V and J genes. An analysis done earlier found most TCR beta V segments productive about 87% or about 30% of the time. Associated with cytomegalovirus, according to the listing, were some 180 TCR beta chains.

The PCR used 60 Vbeta and 13 Jbeta primers. This table comes from immunoSEQ multiplex PCR, and its TCRdb copy is limited to in-frame clones, with some not included. The repertoire has 150,000 to 200,000 clones, more than 60% of them found once; the top ten carry about 3.4%. The CDR3 is 13 amino acids. The germline CDR1 and CDR2 sequences are SQVTM and ANQGSEA. This chain links TRBV29-1 with TRBJ2-5; no definite D call. The J call may not be correct, given that the DNA end is closer to TRBJ2-7. The receptor comes from a woman aged 45-59 years in good health and CMV-seropositive. Sample: PBMCs. CDR3 residues: CSARTVETYEQYF. In DNA form, the CDR3 reads TGCAGCGCCCGAACTGTGGAGACGTACGAGCAGTACTTC.